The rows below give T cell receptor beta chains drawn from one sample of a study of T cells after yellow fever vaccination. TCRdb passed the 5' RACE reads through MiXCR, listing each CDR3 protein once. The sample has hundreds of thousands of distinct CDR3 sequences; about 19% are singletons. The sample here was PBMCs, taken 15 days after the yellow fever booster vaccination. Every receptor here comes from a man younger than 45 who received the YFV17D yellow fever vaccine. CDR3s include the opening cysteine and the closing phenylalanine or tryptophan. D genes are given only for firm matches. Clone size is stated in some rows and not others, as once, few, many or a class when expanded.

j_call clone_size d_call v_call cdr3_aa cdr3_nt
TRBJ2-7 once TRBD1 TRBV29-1 CSVRTGVGEQYF TGCAGCGTGCGGACAGGGGTAGGAGAGCAGTACTTC
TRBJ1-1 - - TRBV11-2 CASGGGEGRNTEAFF TGTGCCAGCGGAGGCGGGGAGGGCCGGAACACTGAAGCTTTCTTT
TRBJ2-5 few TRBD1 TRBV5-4 CASSRTRTGGETQYF TGTGCCAGCAGCCGTACCCGGACAGGGGGGGAGACCCAGTACTTC
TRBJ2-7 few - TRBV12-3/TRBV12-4 CASSSQGRFYEQYF TGTGCCAGCAGTTCACAGGGTCGGTTCTACGAGCAGTACTTC
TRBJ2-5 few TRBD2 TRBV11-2 CASSSPMTSAQETQYF TGTGCCAGCAGCTCCCCTATGACTAGCGCCCAAGAGACCCAGTACTTC
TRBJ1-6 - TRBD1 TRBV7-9 CASSSPGQLNSPLHF TGTGCCAGCAGCTCCCCGGGACAGCTTAATTCACCCCTCCACTTT
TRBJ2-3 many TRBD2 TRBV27 CASSLSGSGAAYTDTQYF TGTGCCAGCAGTTTATCTGGTAGCGGGGCGGCTTACACAGATACGCAGTATTTT
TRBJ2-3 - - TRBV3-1 CASSQEGRGRADTQYF TGTGCCAGCAGCCAAGAAGGCAGGGGACGGGCAGATACGCAGTATTTT
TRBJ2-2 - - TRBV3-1 CASSHVAGSCFF -
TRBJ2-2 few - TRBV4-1 CASSQAQTNTGELFF TGCGCCAGCAGCCAAGCACAGACTAACACCGGGGAGCTGTTTTTT
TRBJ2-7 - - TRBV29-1 CSVVQRLGEQYF TGCAGCGTTGTCCAGAGATTAGGGGAGCAGTACTTC
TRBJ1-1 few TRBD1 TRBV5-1 CASGEPGQGIAEAFF TGCGCCAGCGGTGAACCGGGACAGGGTATCGCTGAAGCTTTCTTT
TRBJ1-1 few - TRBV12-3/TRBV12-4 CASSLRKAGEAFF TGTGCCAGCAGTTTAAGGAAGGCCGGTGAAGCTTTCTTT
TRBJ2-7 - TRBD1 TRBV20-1 CSASDPTGTGAYEQYF TGCAGTGCTAGTGACCCAACCGGGACAGGGGCCTACGAGCAGTACTTC
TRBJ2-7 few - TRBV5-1 CASSVGYSTEQYF TGCGCCAGCAGCGTAGGGTATTCGACCGAGCAGTACTTC
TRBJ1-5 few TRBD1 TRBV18 CASSSGQGSNQPQHF TGTGCCAGCTCATCCGGACAGGGGTCCAATCAGCCCCAGCATTTT
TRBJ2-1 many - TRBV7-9 CASTRPSSYNEQFF TGTGCCAGCACCCGGCCGAGCTCCTACAATGAGCAGTTCTTC
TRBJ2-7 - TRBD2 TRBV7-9 CASSLEREGPRPYEQYF TGTGCCAGCAGCTTAGAGCGGGAGGGCCCTCGCCCCTACGAGCAGTACTTC
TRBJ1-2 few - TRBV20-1 CSARGHGAYTF TGCAGTGCTAGGGGGCACGGGGCTTACACCTTC
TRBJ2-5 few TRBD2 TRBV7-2 CASSFTGTSGTGETQYF TGTGCCAGCAGCTTTACCGGGACTAGCGGGACGGGGGAGACCCAGTACTTC
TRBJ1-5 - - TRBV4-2 CASSQASVNSNQPQHF TGTGCCAGCAGCCAAGCCTCTGTCAATAGCAATCAGCCCCAGCATTTT
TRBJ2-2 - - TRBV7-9 CASNLEVGELFF TGTGCCAGCAACCTGGAAGTTGGGGAGCTGTTTTTT
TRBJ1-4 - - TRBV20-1 CSANWQGNAQMEKLFF TGCAGTGCGAATTGGCAGGGAAATGCCCAAATGGAAAAACTGTTTTTT
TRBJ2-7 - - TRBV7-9 CASSSQGTRASYEQYF TGTGCCAGCAGCTCACAAGGGACTCGCGCATCCTACGAGCAGTACTTC
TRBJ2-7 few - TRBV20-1 CSARDEVTPRYEQYF TGCAGTGCTAGAGATGAAGTGACCCCACGGTACGAGCAGTACTTC
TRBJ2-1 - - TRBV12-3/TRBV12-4 CASGGGGRQFF TGTGCCAGCGGGGGCGGGGGAAGGCAGTTCTTC
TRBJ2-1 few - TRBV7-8 CASSLVLGGKGSYNEQFF TGTGCCAGCAGCTTAGTGCTGGGCGGGAAGGGGTCCTACAATGAGCAGTTCTTC
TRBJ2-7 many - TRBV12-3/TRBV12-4 CASSLDIYEQYF TGTGCCAGCAGTCTCGACATTTACGAGCAGTACTTC
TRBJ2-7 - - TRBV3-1 CASSPGSRGEEQYF TGTGCCAGCAGCCCGGGGAGCCGGGGTGAGGAGCAGTACTTC
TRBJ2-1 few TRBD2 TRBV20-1 CSASSQREGFNEQFF TGCAGTGCTAGTTCCCAGCGGGAGGGTTTCAATGAGCAGTTCTTC
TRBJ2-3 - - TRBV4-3 CASSRTRDSLLSTDTQYF TGCGCCAGCAGCCGCACCCGGGACTCCCTTTTGAGCACAGATACGCAGTATTTT
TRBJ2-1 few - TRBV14 CASSPPDNEQFF TGTGCCAGCAGCCCCCCTGACAATGAGCAGTTCTTC
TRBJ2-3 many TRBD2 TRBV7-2 CASTPGGDTQYF TGTGCCAGCACTCCGGGGGGAGATACGCAGTATTTT
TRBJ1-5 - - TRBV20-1 CSARDRQSLYSNQPQHF TGCAGTGCTAGAGATCGACAAAGTCTGTATAGCAATCAGCCCCAGCATTTT
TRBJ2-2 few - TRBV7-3 CASSLNLDTGELFF TGTGCCAGCAGCTTAAATCTAGATACCGGGGAGCTGTTTTTT
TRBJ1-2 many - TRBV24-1 CATSDKTGSYGYTF TGTGCCACCAGTGATAAGACAGGCAGCTATGGCTACACCTTC
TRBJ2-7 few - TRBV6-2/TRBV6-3 CASTWKSQNYEQYF TGTGCCAGCACCTGGAAGAGCCAAAACTACGAGCAGTACTTC
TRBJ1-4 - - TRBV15 CATSTHRDRSSNEKLFF TGTGCCACCAGCACACACCGCGACAGGTCCTCTAATGAAAAACTGTTTTTT
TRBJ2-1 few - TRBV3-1 CAFCPPQASSHPDYEQFF TGTGCCTTCTGTCCTCCTCAGGCTAGTTCGCACCCGGACTATGAGCAGTTCTTC
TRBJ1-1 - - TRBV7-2 CASSLGVVLSGTEAFF TGTGCCAGCAGCTTAGGGGTGGTGCTCTCCGGGACTGAAGCTTTCTTT
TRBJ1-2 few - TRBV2 CASGYSVNYGYTF TGTGCCAGCGGCTATTCTGTGAACTATGGCTACACCTTC
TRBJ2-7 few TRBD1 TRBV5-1 CASSRTGTGDYEQYF TGCGCCAGCAGTCGAACCGGGACAGGGGATTACGAGCAGTACTTC
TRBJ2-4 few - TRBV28 CASRTTAKNIQYF TGTGCCAGCAGAACCACCGCCAAAAACATTCAGTACTTC
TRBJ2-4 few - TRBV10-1 CASSESGVQNIQYF TGCGCCAGCAGTGAGTCGGGCGTTCAAAACATTCAGTACTTC
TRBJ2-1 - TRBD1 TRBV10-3 CAISPDRTNEQFF TGTGCCATCAGTCCGGACAGGACCAATGAGCAGTTCTTC